This record concerns one TCR beta chain sequence. The antigen is undetermined. This sample was taken from a study of T cells in Graves' hyperthyroidism and ophthalmopathy. Study-wide results and limits: By a 13 V-J model, ophthalmopathy was set apart from stable hyperthyroidism. Blood shared most expanded thyroid clonotypes above 0.001.

It was RNA transcripts that yielded the amplified TCR beta CDR3 regions. First-round RT-PCR with HTBI primers amplified the TCR CDR3 region. TCRdb itself ran the multiplex PCR reads through MiXCR, one entry per CDR3 protein. The sample has 700,000 to 950,000 distinct CDR3 sequences; just over 35% are singletons. Germline V gives CDR1 SNHLY, CDR2 FYNNEI. V was cut by 5 bases and J by 5 bases, with 16 bases left in between. The CDR3 is 16 amino acids. Hyperthyroidism had been newly diagnosed in patients aged 18 to 65, and its duration was under 2 months. The sample taken for sequencing was blood. This sequence joins TRBV2 and TRBJ1-6; D is unclear. This clonotype originated in a middle-aged woman with Graves' hyperthyroidism. Written as DNA, the CDR3 is TGTGCCAGCAGTACGTCCAGGAGCAGCAATAATTCACCCCTCCACTTT. Translation gives CASSTSRSSNNSPLHF.